This entry features one T cell receptor (beta chain) sequence. The sample comes from a study of shared clonotypes between healthy human individuals. Study in general: Each donor contributed plates that comprised three CD4 naive, three CD4 memory, two CD8 naive and one CD8 memory.

This CDR3 spans 13 amino acids. V lost 8 bases and J lost 0, with 8 bases in between. CDR1 is SNHLY, CDR2 FYNNEI, per germline. Sequencing used immunoSEQ multiplex PCR; TCRdb keeps in-frame clones, though not all of them. The repertoire has 2.3 million or so clones, approximately 95% of them found once; the top ten carry approximately 0.4%. Sequencing was performed on naive CD4+ T cells from PBMCs. Subset here: CD45RA+ positively selected. This sequence was found in a young man in good health. Some clones in this sample may be carry-over from other donors' samples. The chain combines TRBV2 with TRBJ1-5; D is unclear. The CDR3, as DNA: TGTGCCAGCGGACCGAATAGCAATCAGCCCCAGCATTTT. It translates to CASGPNSNQPQHF. Based on the CDR3 plus reference TRBV2 and TRBJ1-5, the full variable domain is EPEVTQTPSHQVTQMGQEVILRCVPISNHLYFYWYRQILGQKVEFLVSFYNNEISEKSEIFDDQFSVERPDGSNFTLKIRSTKLEDSAMYFCASGPNSNQPQHFGDGTRLSIL.